These 27 T cell receptor beta chains originate from one sample sequenced in a study of blood T cell repertoires in COVID-19. Sequenced by immunoSEQ multiplex PCR; TCRdb stores in-frame clones only, minus some. The sample holds roughly 500,000 clones, roughly nine tenths seen once. Sequenced sample: PBMCs or T cells enriched from blood (not recorded which). These receptors came from a woman aged 55 to 70 who had recovered from COVID-19.

The chain employs TRBV3-1 (or the pseudogene TRBV3-2) and TRBJ2-2; a possible D gene is TRBD1 (6 bases). This CDR3 has 15 amino acids. Germline CDR1 is LGHDT and CDR2 is YNNKEL (reference sequence). Trimming stripped 4 bases from V and 1 base from J, with 10 bases between. The CDR3 DNA is TGTGCCAGCAGCCGGACAGACAAGAACACCGGGGAGCTGTTTTTT. The encoded protein is CASSRTDKNTGELFF.

In this sample, this clone turned up once. The J gene is TRBJ2-6, the V gene TRBV19; D is possibly TRBD2 (5 bases). This CDR3 has 15 residues. Germline-derived CDR1 and CDR2 are LNHDA and SQIVND (reference sequence). V was shortened by 3 bases and J by 4 bases, with 10 bases between the two germline ends. CDR3 sequence reads: CASSMRAAGANVLTF. CDR3 sequence (DNA): TGTGCCAGTAGTATGCGGGCCGCCGGGGCCAACGTCCTGACTTTC. The variable domain in full, completed from reference TRBV19 and TRBJ2-6, reads DGGITQSPKYLFRKEGQNVTLSCEQNLNHDAMYWYRQDPGQGLRLIYYSQIVNDFQKGDIAEGYSVSREKKESFPLTVTSAQKNPTAFYLCASSMRAAGANVLTFGAGSRLTVL.

The rearrangement joins TRBV3-1 (or the pseudogene TRBV3-2) to TRBJ1-3; a weak D match, TRBD1 (6 bases). The ends were cut back, 2 bases at V and 3 bases at J, with 11 bases in the middle. Germline values: CDR1 LGHDT, CDR2 YNNKEL (reference sequence). The CDR3 sequence is 15 residues long. CDR3 amino acids: CASSQQGHLGNTIYF. The CDR3 coding sequence is TGTGCCAGCAGCCAACAGGGGCACCTTGGAAACACCATATATTTT.

The gene calls are TRBV18 and TRBJ2-7, with D maybe TRBD2 (5 bases). V was shortened by 3 bases and J by 9 bases, with 12 bases between the two germline ends. The germline V gene encodes CDR1 KGHSH and CDR2 LQKENI. The CDR3 runs to 12 residues. The CDR3 reads CASSPEGLRQYV. The DNA of the CDR3 is TGTGCCAGCTCACCCGAGGGCTTGAGGCAGTACGTC.

The chain combines TRBV21-1 with TRBJ2-7; whether TRBD2, the table's D call, matches the DNA was not checked. TRBV21-1 is listed as a pseudogene. The CDR3 consists of 17 residues. CDR3 sequence: CASSAGQTGVNVNEQYV. The DNA for the CDR3 is TGTGCCAGCAGCGCCGGCCAGACGGGGGTAAATGTCAACGAGCAGTACGTC.

This clone turned up a few times. The V gene is TRBV7-9, the J gene TRBJ1-4, with D possibly TRBD1 on 6 matching bases. The CDR3 is made up of 17 amino acids. The V gene lost 3 bases and the J gene lost 0 bases, with 14 bases spanning the gap. CDR1 SEHNR and CDR2 FQNEAQ come from the germline V gene (reference sequence). Here the CDR3 reads CASSLAGQSTTNEKLFF. The CDR3 DNA is TGTGCCAGCAGCTTGGCCGGACAGAGCACAACTAATGAAAAACTGTTTTTT.

The chain couples TRBV28 to TRBJ1-6, with D tentatively TRBD1 (5 bases). There are 16 residues in the CDR3. The V gene's germline CDR1 is MDHEN and CDR2 SYDVKM. V was trimmed by 3 bases and J by 9 bases, leaving 18 bases between them. The CDR3: CASSLISGGGSSPLHF. The CDR3, as DNA: TGTGCCAGCAGTTTGATTAGCGGGGGGGGTAGTTCACCCCTCCACTTT.

Here the CDR3 DNA reads TGTGCCATCAGCCTAGAAAGAGGTCTACAGTTCTTC. Its translation is CAISLERGLQFF. This chain joins TRBV10-3 and TRBJ2-1; D not certain. V was cut by 6 bases and J by 13 bases, with 16 bases left in between. The CDR3 is 12 residues long. Germline CDR1 and CDR2: ENHRY and SYGVKD.

The chain recombines TRBV18 with TRBJ2-5; TRBD2 might be the D (6 bases). The length of the CDR3 is 15 residues. Trimming took off 3 bases at V and 2 bases at J, with 13 bases between the two ends. Germline V gene lookup returns CDR1 KGHSH and CDR2 LQKENI. For the CDR3, the DNA is TGTGCCAGCTCACCGGATCTGGGGGGTCAAGAGACCCAGTACTTC. Translation: CASSPDLGGQETQYF.

This clone was found a few times. CDR3 region: CASRTGNNYGYTF. The CDR3 coding sequence is TGTGCCAGTAGGACAGGGAATAACTATGGCTACACCTTC. The chain is built from TRBV19 and TRBJ1-2, with 7 bases identical to TRBD1. CDR1 and CDR2 from the germline V gene are LNHDA and SQIVND (reference sequence). J gave up 1 base and V 6 bases, and 2 bases lay outside the gene matches. The CDR3 has 13 residues. The variable domain in full, with the rest retrieved from reference TRBV19 and TRBJ1-2, is DGGITQSPKYLFRKEGQNVTLSCEQNLNHDAMYWYRQDPGQGLRLIYYSQIVNDFQKGDIAEGYSVSREKKESFPLTVTSAQKNPTAFYLCASRTGNNYGYTFGSGTRLTVV.

This chain uses TRBV11-2 with TRBJ1-1; no clear D gene. The CDR3 spans 15 residues. V lost 0 bases and J 8 bases, leaving 16 bases between the germline ends. Germline CDR1 reads SGHAT; CDR2 reads FQNNGV. CDR3 sequence: CASSLDGVAFSEAFF. CDR3 coding DNA: TGTGCCAGCAGCTTAGACGGGGTAGCCTTCTCGGAAGCTTTCTTT.

V usage is TRBV27 and J usage is TRBJ1-2, with D uncertain. The CDR3 totals 13 residues. The germline V gene encodes CDR1 MNHEY and CDR2 SMNVEV (reference sequence). With 5 bases removed from V and 3 bases from J, the gap between germline ends came to 10 bases. Written as DNA, the CDR3 is TGTGCCAGCAGTCCCATTACATACTATGGCTACACCTTC. Amino acid sequence: CASSPITYYGYTF.

The chain has TRBV7-9 and TRBJ2-3; TRBD1 matches 11 bases. Germline CDR1 is SEHNR and CDR2 is FQNEAQ (reference sequence). The CDR3 contains 14 residues. V was pared by 4 bases and J by 4 bases, with 1 base of the junction left unmatched. The CDR3 region has the DNA TGTGCCAGCAGCTGGGGACAGGGGGCAGATACGCAGTATTTT. Encoded protein: CASSWGQGADTQYF.

The chain uses TRBV6-1 and TRBJ1-1, with D possibly matching TRBD1 (5 bases). The CDR3 is 13 amino acids. Germline CDR1 is MNHNS and CDR2 is SASEGT. Trimming pared 5 bases from V and 6 bases from J, leaving 13 bases between. CDR3 region: CASSFQGGAEAFF. DNA for the CDR3: TGTGCCAGCAGTTTCCAGGGTGGCGCTGAAGCTTTCTTT.

The chain carries TRBV5-1 and TRBJ1-1, with 8 bases matching TRBD1. Per the germline V gene, CDR1 is SGHRS and CDR2 is YFSETQ. With 1 base clipped from V and 8 bases from J, the junction kept 4 bases outside the gene matches. The CDR3 is made up of 13 amino acids. CDR3 in amino acids: CASSLRGQAEAFF. DNA for the CDR3: TGCGCCAGCAGCTTGAGGGGACAGGCCGAAGCTTTCTTT.

The genes are TRBV5-8 and TRBJ1-2; a weak D match, TRBD1 (5 bases). The V end was cut by 4 bases, the J end by 2 bases, with 12 bases between. This CDR3 spans 14 amino acids. CDR1 is SGHTS, CDR2 YDEGEE, per germline. The CDR3 coding sequence is TGTGCCAGCAGCGGGCAGGGCCCAAACTATGGCTACACCTTC. Encoded protein: CASSGQGPNYGYTF.

This rearrangement joins TRBV24-1 to TRBJ1-2; 11 positions match TRBD1. This CDR3 is 15 amino acids long. The V gene end was trimmed by 5 bases and the J gene end by 6 bases; junction bases not matched to a gene: 7. CDR1 and CDR2 from the germline V gene are KGHDR and SFDVKD. The CDR3 region has the DNA TGTGCCACCAGTGGGCCGGGACAGGGGGAAGATGGCTACACCTTC. It translates to CATSGPGQGEDGYTF.

A single count supports this clone. The chain recombines TRBV5-1 with TRBJ1-6; D not resolved. The V gene's germline CDR1 is SGHRS and CDR2 YFSETQ. This CDR3 region has 17 residues. The V end was cut by 4 bases, the J end by 1 base, with 15 bases between. CDR3 protein: CASSLSRGGSYNSPLHF. The CDR3 DNA is TGCGCCAGCAGCCTGAGCCGCGGAGGATCCTATAATTCACCCCTCCACTTT.

This chain connects TRBV5-1 to TRBJ2-5; 7 bases align to TRBD1. The CDR3 consists of 15 residues. The ends lost 3 bases at V and 4 bases at J; junction bases unmatched: 9. Germline CDR1 is SGHRS and CDR2 is YFSETQ. The CDR3 region has the DNA TGCGCCAGCAGCTGGCACGGGGCAGGGGGAGAGACCCAGTACTTC. Protein product: CASSWHGAGGETQYF.

The chain employs TRBV7-9 and TRBJ1-2; perhaps TRBD1 as D (5 bases). The CDR3 totals 14 residues. Germline lookup yields CDR1 SEHNR and CDR2 FQNEAQ (reference sequence). The germline V and J ends were trimmed by 5 bases and 3 bases, with 13 bases remaining between them. CDR3 loop: CASSNNSGYYGYTF. In nucleotides, the CDR3 is TGTGCCAGCAGCAACAACTCAGGGTACTATGGCTACACCTTC.

Only one count was recorded for this clone. This chain joins TRBV21-1 and TRBJ1-1; the table calls TRBD1, which could not be checked here. TRBV21-1 is classified as a pseudogene. This CDR3 has 18 amino acids. CDR3 in amino acids: CASSKAGTGDPWNTEAFF. In nucleotides, the CDR3 is TGTGCCAGCAGCAAAGCTGGGACAGGGGACCCCTGGAACACTGAAGCTTTCTTT.

The genes are TRBV9 and TRBJ1-4; D remains ambiguous. The length of the CDR3 is 13 residues. Germline V CDR1 and CDR2: SGDLS, YYNGEE. The V end was cut by 3 bases, the J end by 5 bases, with 8 bases between. CDR3 region: CASSGHPNEKLFF. The CDR3, as DNA: TGTGCCAGCAGCGGTCATCCCAATGAAAAACTGTTTTTT.

As DNA, the CDR3 is TGTGCCAGCAGTCCTCAGGGGGCCGGACAAGAGACCCAGTACTTC. Its translation is CASSPQGAGQETQYF. The chain combines TRBV6-5 with TRBJ2-5; TRBD1 aligns across 8 bases. Germline assignment: CDR1 MNHEY and CDR2 SVGAGI. The ends lost 5 bases at V and 2 bases at J; junction bases unmatched: 7. CDR3 length: 15 residues.

On this clone: The sample holds other DNA sequences that translate to the same CDR3. This rearrangement joins TRBV18 to TRBJ1-6, with D unclear. CDR1 KGHSH and CDR2 LQKENI come from the germline V gene. V lost 2 bases and J 7 bases, leaving 6 bases between the germline ends. The CDR3 runs to 13 residues. The CDR3 sequence: CASSPSGNSPLHF. In DNA, the CDR3 is TGTGCCAGCTCACCATCCGGGAATTCACCCCTCCACTTT.

The chain employs TRBV11-3 and TRBJ1-2; 9 nucleotides align to TRBD1. V shed 5 bases and J 4 bases; nucleotides not matched to a gene: 8. The CDR3 runs to 15 residues. CDR1 is SGHNT and CDR2 is YENEEA in the germline V gene. The CDR3 here is CASSPRTGAGYGYTF. As DNA, the CDR3 is TGTGCCAGCAGCCCCCGGACAGGGGCGGGCTATGGCTACACCTTC.

This clone occurred once. V and J are TRBV19 and TRBJ1-2; 8 nucleotides line up with TRBD1. With 4 bases clipped from V and 7 bases from J, the junction kept 8 bases outside the gene matches. Per germline, CDR1 LNHDA and CDR2 SQIVND (reference sequence). The CDR3 covers 14 residues. CDR3 sequence: CASSTLGTGAGYTF. DNA for the CDR3: TGTGCCAGTAGTACCCTAGGGACAGGCGCTGGCTACACCTTC.

This clone has a handful of counts. This chain links TRBV12-5 with TRBJ2-7, with TRBD1 identical over 7 bases. The germline V gene encodes CDR1 LGHNT and CDR2 FRNRAP. CDR3 length: 16 residues. V lost 0 bases to trimming and J lost 1 base; unmatched junction nucleotides: 6. The CDR3 coding sequence is TGTGCTAGTGGTTTGGTAATTGGCAGGGGGTCCTACGAGCAGTACTTC. It yields the protein CASGLVIGRGSYEQYF.